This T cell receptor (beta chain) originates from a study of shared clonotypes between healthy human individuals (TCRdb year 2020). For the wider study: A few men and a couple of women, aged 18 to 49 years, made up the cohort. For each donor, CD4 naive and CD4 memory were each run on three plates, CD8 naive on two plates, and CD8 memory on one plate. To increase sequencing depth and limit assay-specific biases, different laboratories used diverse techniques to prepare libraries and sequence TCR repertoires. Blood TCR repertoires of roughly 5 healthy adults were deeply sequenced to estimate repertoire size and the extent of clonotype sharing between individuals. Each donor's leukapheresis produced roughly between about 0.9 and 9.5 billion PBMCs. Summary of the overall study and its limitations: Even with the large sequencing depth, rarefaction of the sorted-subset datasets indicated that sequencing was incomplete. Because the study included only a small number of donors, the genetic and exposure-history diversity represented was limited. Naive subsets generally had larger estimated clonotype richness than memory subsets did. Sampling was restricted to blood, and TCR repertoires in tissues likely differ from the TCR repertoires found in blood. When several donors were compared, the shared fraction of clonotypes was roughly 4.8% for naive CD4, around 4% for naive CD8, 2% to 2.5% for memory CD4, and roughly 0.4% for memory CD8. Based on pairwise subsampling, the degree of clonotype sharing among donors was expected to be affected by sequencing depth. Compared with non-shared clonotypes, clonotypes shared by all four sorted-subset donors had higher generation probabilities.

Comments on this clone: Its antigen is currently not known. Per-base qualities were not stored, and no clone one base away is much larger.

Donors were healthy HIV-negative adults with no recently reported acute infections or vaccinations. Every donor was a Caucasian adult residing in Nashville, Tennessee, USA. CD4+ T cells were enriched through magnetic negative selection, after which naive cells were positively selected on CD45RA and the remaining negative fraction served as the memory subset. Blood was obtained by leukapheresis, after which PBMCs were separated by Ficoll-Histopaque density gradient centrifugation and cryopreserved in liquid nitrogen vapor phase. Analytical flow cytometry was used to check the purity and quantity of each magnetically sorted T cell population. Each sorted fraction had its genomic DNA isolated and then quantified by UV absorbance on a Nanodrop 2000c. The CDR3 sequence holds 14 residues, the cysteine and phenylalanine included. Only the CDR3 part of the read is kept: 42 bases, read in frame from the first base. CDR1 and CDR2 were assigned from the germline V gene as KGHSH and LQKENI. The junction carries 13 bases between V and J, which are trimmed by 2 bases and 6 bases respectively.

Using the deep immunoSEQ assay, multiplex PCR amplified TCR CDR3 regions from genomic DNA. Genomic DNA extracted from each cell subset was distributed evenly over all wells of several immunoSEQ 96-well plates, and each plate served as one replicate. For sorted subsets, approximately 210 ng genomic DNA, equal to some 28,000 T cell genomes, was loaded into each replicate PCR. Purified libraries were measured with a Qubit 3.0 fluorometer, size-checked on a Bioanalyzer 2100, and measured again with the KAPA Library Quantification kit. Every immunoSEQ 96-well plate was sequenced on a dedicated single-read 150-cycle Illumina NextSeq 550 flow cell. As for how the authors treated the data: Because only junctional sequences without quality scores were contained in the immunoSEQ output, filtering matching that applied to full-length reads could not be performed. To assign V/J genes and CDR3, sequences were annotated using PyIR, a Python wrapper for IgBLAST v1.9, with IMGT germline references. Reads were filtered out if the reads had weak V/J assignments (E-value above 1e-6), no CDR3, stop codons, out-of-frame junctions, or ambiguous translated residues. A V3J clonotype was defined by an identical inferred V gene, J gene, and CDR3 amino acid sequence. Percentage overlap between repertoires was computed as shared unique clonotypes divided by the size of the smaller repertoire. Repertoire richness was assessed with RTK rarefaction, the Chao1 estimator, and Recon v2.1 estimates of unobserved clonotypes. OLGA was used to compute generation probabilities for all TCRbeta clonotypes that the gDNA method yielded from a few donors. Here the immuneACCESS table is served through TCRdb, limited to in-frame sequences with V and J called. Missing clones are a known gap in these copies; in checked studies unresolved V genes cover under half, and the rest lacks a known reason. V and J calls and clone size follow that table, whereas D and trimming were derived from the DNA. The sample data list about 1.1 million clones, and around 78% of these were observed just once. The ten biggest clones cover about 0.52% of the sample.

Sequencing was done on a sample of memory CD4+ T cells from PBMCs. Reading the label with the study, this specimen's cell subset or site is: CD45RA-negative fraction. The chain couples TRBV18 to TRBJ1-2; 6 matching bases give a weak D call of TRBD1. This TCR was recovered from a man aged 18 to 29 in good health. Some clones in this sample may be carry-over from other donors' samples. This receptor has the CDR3 CASSPFWTADGYTF. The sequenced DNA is TGTGCCAGCTCACCATTCTGGACAGCCGATGGCTACACCTTC.